One and the same sample provided the 27 T cell receptor beta chains below, sequenced in a study of shared clonotypes between healthy human individuals. Sequencing was performed with immunoSEQ multiplex PCR; in TCRdb, only in-frame clones are kept and a portion is missing. Of about 2,500,000 clones listed, around nine tenths are singletons. Material: naive CD4+ T cells sorted from blood. Subset: CD45RA+ positively selected. Receptors were obtained from a young man in good health.

This chain connects TRBV25-1 to TRBJ1-2, with a tentative D call TRBD1 (6 bases). CDR1 MGHDK and CDR2 SYGVNS come from the germline V gene. This CDR3 comprises 11 residues. V lost 8 bases and J lost 5, with 9 bases in between. In DNA form, the CDR3 reads TGTGCCAGCGGGCAGGGGTATGGCTACACCTTC. Its translation is CASGQGYGYTF.

Concerning this clone: Other nucleotide sequences in the sample specify the same CDR3. The rearrangement uses TRBV5-1 and TRBJ1-1; 7 positions agree with TRBD1. V trimming: 4 bases; J trimming: 1 base; junction bases outside the gene matches: 1. The CDR3 loop spans 13 amino acids. The germline gives CDR1 SGHRS, CDR2 YFSETQ. The CDR3 loop reads CASSGQANTEAFF. In DNA, the CDR3 is TGCGCCAGCAGCGGACAGGCGAACACTGAAGCTTTCTTT.

The rearrangement joins TRBV6-6 to TRBJ2-3; no clear D gene. Trimming removed 3 bases at V and 3 bases at J, with 16 bases between. The CDR3 spans 16 residues. Germline CDR1 is MNHNY and CDR2 is SVGAGI (reference sequence). The CDR3 sequence is CASSYSYEVGTDTQYF. CDR3 nucleotides: TGTGCCAGCAGTTATTCGTACGAGGTGGGGACAGATACGCAGTATTTT.

The genes are TRBV4-2 and TRBJ2-4; maybe TRBD2 (6 bases). V lost 0 bases and J 13 bases, leaving 16 bases between the germline ends. Germline values: CDR1 LGHNA, CDR2 YNFKEQ. CDR3 length: 14 residues. CDR3 sequence (DNA): TGTGCCAGCAGCCAAGATTCCCCCGCGGGGCTCCAGTACTTC. Protein product: CASSQDSPAGLQYF.

The sample holds a few counts of this clone. Other DNA sequences within the sample encode an identical CDR3. The chain is built from TRBV2 and TRBJ1-5, with TRBD1 matching 7 bases. There are 14 residues in the CDR3. V lost 2 bases to trimming and J lost 2 bases; unmatched junction nucleotides: 0. The germline V gene has CDR1 SNHLY and CDR2 FYNNEI. The CDR3 protein is CASSETGGNQPQHF. The CDR3 DNA is TGTGCCAGCAGTGAAACAGGGGGCAATCAGCCCCAGCATTTT.

The rearrangement uses TRBV4-1 and TRBJ1-4; D may be TRBD1 (6 bases). The CDR3 has 16 residues. The V gene's germline CDR1 is MGHRA and CDR2 YSYEKL. Trimming cost V 0 bases and J 3 bases, with 11 bases left between them. The DNA of the CDR3 is TGCGCCAGCAGCCAAGATCCGGGGGCGGCTAATGAAAAACTGTTTTTT. This encodes CASSQDPGAANEKLFF.

The V gene is TRBV2, the J gene TRBJ2-7, with D maybe TRBD2 (6 bases). Per the germline V gene, CDR1 is SNHLY and CDR2 is FYNNEI. The CDR3 runs to 14 residues. The V end lost 4 bases, the J end lost 5 bases, and 15 bases lay between the germline ends. The CDR3 loop is CASSAGGEAHEQYF. The CDR3 DNA follows: TGTGCCAGCAGTGCCGGCGGGGAGGCGCACGAGCAGTACTTC. The complete variable domain, with remaining parts taken from reference TRBV2 and TRBJ2-7, reads EPEVTQTPSHQVTQMGQEVILRCVPISNHLYFYWYRQILGQKVEFLVSFYNNEISEKSEIFDDQFSVERPDGSNFTLKIRSTKLEDSAMYFCASSAGGEAHEQYFGPGTRLTVT.

In its sample, this clone was seen once. The V call is TRBV30, the J call TRBJ1-1; 9 bases fit TRBD1. J lost 4 bases, V lost 2 bases, and 5 bases had no gene match. Germline loops: CDR1 GTSNPN, CDR2 SVGIG (reference sequence). This CDR3 has 14 residues. DNA of the CDR3: TGTGCCTGGAGTTACCGGGACAGGGCCACTGAAGCTTTCTTT. Translated: CAWSYRDRATEAFF. Filled out from reference TRBV30 and TRBJ1-1, the complete variable domain reads SQTIHQWPATLVQPVGSPLSLECTVEGTSNPNLYWYRQAAGRGLQLLFYSVGIGQISSEVPQNLSASRPQDRQFILSSKKLLLSDSGFYLCAWSYRDRATEAFFGQGTRLTVV.

Worth noting for this clone: The same CDR3 is also encoded by other DNA sequences in this sample. V and J are TRBV18 and TRBJ1-1, with D possibly TRBD1 on 5 matching bases. CDR3 size: 13 residues. Germline lookup yields CDR1 KGHSH and CDR2 LQKENI. Trimming pared 3 bases from V and 4 bases from J, leaving 9 bases between. As DNA, the CDR3 is TGTGCCAGCTCACCGCTTCAGGGCACTGAAGCTTTCTTT. Its translation is CASSPLQGTEAFF. The full variable domain, rest sourced from reference TRBV18 and TRBJ1-1, is NAGVMQNPRHLVRRRGQEARLRCSPMKGHSHVYWYRQLPEEGLKFMVYLQKENIIDESGMPKERFSAEFPKEGPSILRIQQVVRGDSAAYFCASSPLQGTEAFFGQGTRLTVV.

The chain is built from TRBV10-3 and TRBJ2-5; D tentatively fits TRBD1 or TRBD2 (6 bases each). CDR1 ENHRY and CDR2 SYGVKD come from the germline V gene. The ends were cut back, 10 bases at V and 0 bases at J, with 15 bases in the middle. The CDR3 is 14 residues long. The CDR3 DNA sequence: TGTGCCAGCAGGGGAGGAGCCTACCAAGAGACCCAGTACTTC. It translates to CASRGGAYQETQYF.

Notes on this clone: Other DNA sequences in the same sample also yield this CDR3. This chain links TRBV29-1 with TRBJ2-7, with D possibly TRBD2 on 5 matching bases. Germline V lookup: CDR1 SQVTM, CDR2 ANQGSEA. The V end was cut by 5 bases, the J end by 2 bases, with 10 bases between. CDR3 length equals 12 residues. CDR3 sequence: CSVLDGTYEQYF. In DNA, the CDR3 is TGCAGCGTTTTGGACGGGACCTACGAGCAGTACTTC.

The chain is built from TRBV4-3 and TRBJ2-1, with 10 bases aligning to TRBD2. V lost 4 bases, J lost 3 bases, and 6 bases stayed unmatched. This CDR3 has 16 amino acids. CDR1 is LGHNA and CDR2 is YSLEER in the germline V gene. For the CDR3, the DNA is TGCGCCAGCAGCCGATACCTAGCGGGGGACTACAATGAGCAGTTCTTC. Translating gives CASSRYLAGDYNEQFF.

The chain has TRBV10-3 and TRBJ1-3; 9 bases are a match to TRBD1. The CDR3 length is 17 residues. Germline V gene lookup returns CDR1 ENHRY and CDR2 SYGVKD. Unmatched junction bases numbered 8, after V lost 2 bases and J lost 3 bases. The CDR3 DNA is TGTGCCATCAGTGAGGGACAGGGGTTCCTGGGTGGAAACACCATATATTTT. Residues: CAISEGQGFLGGNTIYF.

Remarks on this clone: Other DNA sequences in this sample translate to the same CDR3. The rearrangement links TRBV5-1 to TRBJ1-1; 9 nucleotides agree with TRBD1. After removal of 4 bases from V and 4 bases from J, the junction contained 2 bases not matched to a gene. Germline V gene lookup returns CDR1 SGHRS and CDR2 YFSETQ. This CDR3 spans 13 amino acids. The CDR3 DNA reads TGCGCCAGCAGCGGGACAGGGAGCACTGAAGCTTTCTTT. The encoded protein is CASSGTGSTEAFF.

The chain recombines TRBV11-2 with TRBJ2-5; 8 nucleotides match TRBD1. The V gene end was trimmed by 2 bases and the J gene end by 4 bases; junction bases not matched to a gene: 6. This CDR3 is 15 amino acids long. The germline gives CDR1 SGHAT, CDR2 FQNNGV. The CDR3 protein is CASSLLSGTGETQYF. The CDR3 bases are TGTGCCAGCAGCTTATTATCCGGGACAGGAGAGACCCAGTACTTC.

The V and J genes are TRBV7-2 and TRBJ2-5, with 11 bases aligning to TRBD1. CDR3 length equals 16 residues. J was trimmed by 2 bases and V by 3 bases; bases with no gene match: 5. CDR1 is SGHTA, CDR2 FQGNSA, per germline. CDR3 coding DNA: TGTGCCAGCAGCTTGCAGGACAGGGGGCTACAAGAGACCCAGTACTTC. Translated: CASSLQDRGLQETQYF. The full variable domain, completed using reference TRBV7-2 and TRBJ2-5, is GAGVSQSPSNKVTEKGKDVELRCDPISGHTALYWYRQSLGQGLEFLIYFQGNSAPDKSGLPSDRFSAERTGGSVSTLTIQRTQQEDSAVYLCASSLQDRGLQETQYFGPGTRLLVL.

This clone was seen more than once but under ten times. The V and J genes are TRBV7-2 and TRBJ1-5, with D hard to call. Germline CDR1 and CDR2: SGHTA and FQGNSA. V gave up 1 base and J gave up 3 bases, with 4 bases separating them. This CDR3 region has 13 residues. The CDR3 DNA reads TGTGCCAGCAGCTTAGAGTACAATCAGCCCCAGCATTTT. The encoded protein is CASSLEYNQPQHF.

The CDR3 sequence: CASSLATSGSFNEQFF. As DNA, the CDR3 is TGTGCCAGCAGCTTAGCCACTAGCGGGAGTTTCAATGAGCAGTTCTTC. The chain links TRBV7-2 to TRBJ2-1; 11 bases are a match to TRBD2. Germline V lookup: CDR1 SGHTA, CDR2 FQGNSA. Unmatched junction bases numbered 4, after V lost 0 bases and J lost 6 bases. The length of the CDR3 is 16 residues.

The CDR3 DNA reads as TGTGCCAGCAGTGTATCGACTAGCGGGAGGTTTGATGAGCAGTTCTTC. It encodes CASSVSTSGRFDEQFF. The rearrangement uses TRBV2 and TRBJ2-1, with TRBD2 matching over 13 bases. The CDR3 is 16 amino acids. Germline V gene data show CDR1 as SNHLY and CDR2 as FYNNEI. Trimming took 4 bases from V and 8 from J; bases not matched to a gene: 8.

The chain links TRBV19 to TRBJ2-5; weak D call: TRBD1 (6 bases). Germline V CDR1 and CDR2: LNHDA, SQIVND (reference sequence). V was pared by 5 bases and J by 4 bases, with 11 bases between. The length of the CDR3 is 13 residues. CDR3: CASSLKGVETQYF. CDR3 coding DNA: TGTGCCAGTAGTCTTAAGGGGGTAGAGACCCAGTACTTC.

This clone has a single count. The chain joins TRBV2 to TRBJ2-2; 12 positions agree with TRBD2. The CDR3 contains 18 residues. In germline, CDR1 is SNHLY, CDR2 FYNNEI. Germline trimming cut 5 bases from V and 2 bases from J; bases unmatched to any gene: 9. The CDR3 reads CASSFTGTSGRNTGELFF. CDR3 DNA sequence: TGTGCCAGCAGTTTCACCGGGACTAGCGGGCGAAACACCGGGGAGCTGTTTTTT. The whole variable domain, filled in from reference TRBV2 and TRBJ2-2, reads EPEVTQTPSHQVTQMGQEVILRCVPISNHLYFYWYRQILGQKVEFLVSFYNNEISEKSEIFDDQFSVERPDGSNFTLKIRSTKLEDSAMYFCASSFTGTSGRNTGELFFGEGSRLTVL.

The chain couples TRBV10-3 to TRBJ2-3, with 7 bases identical to TRBD1. The CDR3 covers 18 residues. The trim removed 2 bases at V and 4 bases at J, leaving 15 bases unmatched. CDR1 and CDR2 from the germline V gene are ENHRY and SYGVKD. The CDR3 protein is CAISEGGRQGHYSDTQYF. DNA of the CDR3: TGTGCCATCAGTGAGGGGGGTAGACAGGGTCATTATTCAGATACGCAGTATTTT.

The genes are TRBV6-5 and TRBJ2-3, with D maybe TRBD2 (6 bases). The ends were cut back, 6 bases at V and 5 bases at J, with 15 bases in the middle. Germline V gene sequence: CDR1 MNHEY, CDR2 SVGAGI. The CDR3 extends over 14 amino acids. The CDR3 nucleotides are TGTGCCAGCAGCCCCGGGCGGAGGGGAGATACGCAGTATTTT. Amino acid sequence: CASSPGRRGDTQYF.

The chain is built from TRBV19 and TRBJ2-7; the D gene is possibly TRBD2 (6 bases). The ends were cut back, 1 base at V and 2 bases at J, with 12 bases in the middle. The CDR3 runs to 15 residues. CDR1 LNHDA and CDR2 SQIVND come from the germline V gene (reference sequence). In nucleotides, the CDR3 is TGTGCCAGTAGTATAGTAGGAGGGCCCACCTACGAGCAGTACTTC. It yields the protein CASSIVGGPTYEQYF.

The rearrangement uses TRBV6-1 and TRBJ1-5, with unresolved D. The germline V gene encodes CDR1 MNHNS and CDR2 SASEGT. The CDR3 covers 13 residues. Trimming pared 8 bases from V and 0 bases from J, leaving 8 bases between. CDR3: CASVGVSNQPQHF. The CDR3 nucleotides are TGTGCCAGCGTAGGAGTTAGCAATCAGCCCCAGCATTTT.

The chain couples TRBV18 to TRBJ1-2, with D possibly being TRBD1 (5 bases). CDR3 length: 14 amino acids. The germline CDR1 and CDR2 sequences are KGHSH and LQKENI. Trimming left V 6 bases short and J 5 bases short, with 16 bases between. This CDR3 reads CASSPGAPSYGYTF. The CDR3 coding sequence is TGTGCCAGCTCCCCCGGGGCCCCGAGTTATGGCTACACCTTC.

The gene calls are TRBV9 and TRBJ2-3, with 9 bases lining up with TRBD1. V lost 0 bases to trimming and J lost 6 bases; unmatched junction nucleotides: 5. Germline V gene sequence: CDR1 SGDLS, CDR2 YYNGEE. This CDR3 is built from 15 residues. This CDR3 reads CASSVGGQGWDTQYF. In nucleotides, the CDR3 is TGTGCCAGCAGCGTAGGGGGACAGGGTTGGGATACGCAGTATTTT. The entire variable domain, with the rest obtained from reference TRBV9 and TRBJ2-3, is as follows: DSGVTQTPKHLITATGQRVTLRCSPRSGDLSVYWYQQSLDQGLQFLIQYYNGEERAKGNILERFSAQQFPDLHSELNLSSLELGDSALYFCASSVGGQGWDTQYFGPGTRLTVL.